This T cell receptor (beta chain) was captured in a study of Ad26.COV2.S vaccination and SARS-CoV-2 variants. This clone was picked up one time. Treatment here: around 19 received Ad26.COV2.S at low or high dose, single or two shots; roughly 5 received placebo; per-sample allocation not given. The investigators took samples on day 63 after the first vaccine or placebo injection. Only in-frame clones appear in the TCRdb table, and some are missing; sequencing was by immunoSEQ multiplex PCR. Among about 390,000 clones listed, approximately 90% were seen once. Sequencing was performed on peripheral blood, taken in a trial of Ad26.COV2.S vaccine versus placebo. The clonotype originates from a person between 18 and 65 years old who received the Ad26.COV2.S COVID-19 vaccine or a placebo.

Written as DNA, the CDR3 is TGTGCCAGCAGCCTTCCAGGCAGTACCGGGGAGCTGTTTTTT. Its translation is CASSLPGSTGELFF. The chain couples TRBV6-5 to TRBJ2-2; D call uncertain. The V gene's germline CDR1 is MNHEY and CDR2 SVGAGI. V lost 6 bases and J lost 5, with 13 bases in between. The CDR3 has 14 amino acids.